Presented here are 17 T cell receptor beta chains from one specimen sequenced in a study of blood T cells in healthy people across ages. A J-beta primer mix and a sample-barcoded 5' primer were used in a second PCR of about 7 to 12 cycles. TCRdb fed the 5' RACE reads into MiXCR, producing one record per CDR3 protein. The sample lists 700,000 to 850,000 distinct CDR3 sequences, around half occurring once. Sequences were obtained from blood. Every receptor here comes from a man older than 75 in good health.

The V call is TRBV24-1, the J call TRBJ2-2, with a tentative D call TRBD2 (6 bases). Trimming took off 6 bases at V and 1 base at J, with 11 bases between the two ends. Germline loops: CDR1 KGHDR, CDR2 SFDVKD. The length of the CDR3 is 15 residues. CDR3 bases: TGTGCCACCAGTCCGGGACTGTTGAACACCGGGGAGCTGTTTTTT. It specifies CATSPGLLNTGELFF.

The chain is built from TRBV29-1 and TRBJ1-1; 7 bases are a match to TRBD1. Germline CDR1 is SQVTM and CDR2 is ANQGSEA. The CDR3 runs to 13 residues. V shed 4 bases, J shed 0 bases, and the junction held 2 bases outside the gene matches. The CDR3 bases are TGCAGCGTTGGGACAGGCATGAACACTGAAGCTTTCTTT. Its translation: CSVGTGMNTEAFF.

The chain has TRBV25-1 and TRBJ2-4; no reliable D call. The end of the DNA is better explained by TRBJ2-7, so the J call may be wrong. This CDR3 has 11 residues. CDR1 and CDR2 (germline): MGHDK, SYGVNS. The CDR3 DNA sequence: TGTGCCAGCATAGAAGCGTACGAGCAGTACTTC. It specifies CASIEAYEQYF.

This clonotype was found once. CDR3 in DNA: TGTGCCAGCAGTACAACTCAGGGCTCTCCAGCCCAGCATTTT. Encoded protein: CASSTTQGSPAQHF. J is TRBJ1-5 and V is TRBV6-1, with a tentative D call TRBD1 (5 bases). CDR3 length equals 14 residues. V was shortened by 5 bases and J by 11 bases, with 19 bases between the two germline ends. Per the germline V gene, CDR1 is MNHNS and CDR2 is SASEGT.

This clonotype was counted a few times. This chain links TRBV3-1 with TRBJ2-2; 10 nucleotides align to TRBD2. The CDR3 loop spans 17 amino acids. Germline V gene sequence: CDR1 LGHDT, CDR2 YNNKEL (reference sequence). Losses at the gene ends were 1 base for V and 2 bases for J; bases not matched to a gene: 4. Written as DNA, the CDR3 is TGTGCCAGCAGCCAAGTACGGACTAGCGGAAACACCGGGGAGCTGTTTTTT. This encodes CASSQVRTSGNTGELFF.

The CDR3 DNA sequence: TGTGCCAGCAGCATAAAAGGGACAGGAGCTAACTATGGCTACACCTTC. Its protein is CASSIKGTGANYGYTF. The rearrangement joins TRBV6-6 to TRBJ1-2, with TRBD1 matching 8 bases. V was clipped by 6 bases and J by 0 bases; unmatched bases: 9. Per the germline V gene, CDR1 is MNHNY and CDR2 is SVGAGI (reference sequence). This CDR3 region has 16 residues.

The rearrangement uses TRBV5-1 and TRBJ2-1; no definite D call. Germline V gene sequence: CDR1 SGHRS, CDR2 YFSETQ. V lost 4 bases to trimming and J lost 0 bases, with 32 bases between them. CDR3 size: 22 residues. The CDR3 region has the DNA TGCGCCAGCAGCCCAGCCACGTACCAAGGTTCGTCCCACCTTGGCTCCTACAATGAGCAGTTCTTC. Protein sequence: CASSPATYQGSSHLGSYNEQFF.

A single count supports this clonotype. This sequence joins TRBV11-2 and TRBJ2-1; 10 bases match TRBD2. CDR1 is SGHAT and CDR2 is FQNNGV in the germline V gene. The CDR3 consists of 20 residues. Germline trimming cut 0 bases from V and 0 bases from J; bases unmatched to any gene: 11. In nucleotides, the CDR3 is TGTGCCAGCAGCTTAGACGTGAGGGCTAGCGGGGGTAGCTCCTACAATGAGCAGTTCTTC. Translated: CASSLDVRASGGSSYNEQFF.

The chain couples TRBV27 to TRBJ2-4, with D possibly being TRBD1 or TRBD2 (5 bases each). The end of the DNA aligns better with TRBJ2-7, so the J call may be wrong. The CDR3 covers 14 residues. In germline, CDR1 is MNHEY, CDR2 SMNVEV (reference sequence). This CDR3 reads CASSHPGRAYEQYF. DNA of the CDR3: TGTGCCAGCAGTCACCCGGGACGGGCCTACGAGCAGTACTTC.

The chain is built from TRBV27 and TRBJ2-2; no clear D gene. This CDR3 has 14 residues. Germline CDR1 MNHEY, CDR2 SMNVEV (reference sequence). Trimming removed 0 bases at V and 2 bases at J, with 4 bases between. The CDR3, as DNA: TGTGCCAGCAGTTTATCTTTAAACACCGGGGAGCTGTTTTTT. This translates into CASSLSLNTGELFF.

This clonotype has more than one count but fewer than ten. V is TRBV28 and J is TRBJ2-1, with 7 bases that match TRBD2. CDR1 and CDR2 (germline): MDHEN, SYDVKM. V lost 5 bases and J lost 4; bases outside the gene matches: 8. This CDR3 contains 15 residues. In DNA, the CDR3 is TGTGCCAGCAGTCCCACAGCGGGACTTTACAATGAGCAGTTCTTC. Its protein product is CASSPTAGLYNEQFF. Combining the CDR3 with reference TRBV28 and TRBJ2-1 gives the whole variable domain DVKVTQSSRYLVKRTGEKVFLECVQDMDHENMFWYRQDPGLGLRLIYFSYDVKMKEKGDIPEGYSVSREKKERFSLILESASTNQTSMYLCASSPTAGLYNEQFFGPGTRLTVL.

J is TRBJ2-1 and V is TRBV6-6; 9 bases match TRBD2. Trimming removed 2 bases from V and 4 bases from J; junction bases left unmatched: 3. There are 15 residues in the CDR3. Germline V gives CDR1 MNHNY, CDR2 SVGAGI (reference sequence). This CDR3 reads CASSYGLAGYNEQFF. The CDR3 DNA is TGTGCCAGCAGTTACGGGCTAGCGGGATACAATGAGCAGTTCTTC.

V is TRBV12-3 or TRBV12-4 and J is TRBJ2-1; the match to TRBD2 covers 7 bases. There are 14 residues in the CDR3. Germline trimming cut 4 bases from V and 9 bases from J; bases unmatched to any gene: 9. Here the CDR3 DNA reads TGTGCCAGCAGTTCCGTGACTAGCCGCAGTGAGCAGTTCTTC. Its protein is CASSSVTSRSEQFF.

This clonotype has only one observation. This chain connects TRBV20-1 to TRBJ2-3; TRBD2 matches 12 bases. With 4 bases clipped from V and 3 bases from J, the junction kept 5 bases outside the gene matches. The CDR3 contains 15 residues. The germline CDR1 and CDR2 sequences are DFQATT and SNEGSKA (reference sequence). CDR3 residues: CSAITGTSGTDTQYF. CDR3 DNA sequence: TGCAGTGCTATTACCGGGACTAGCGGGACAGATACGCAGTATTTT.

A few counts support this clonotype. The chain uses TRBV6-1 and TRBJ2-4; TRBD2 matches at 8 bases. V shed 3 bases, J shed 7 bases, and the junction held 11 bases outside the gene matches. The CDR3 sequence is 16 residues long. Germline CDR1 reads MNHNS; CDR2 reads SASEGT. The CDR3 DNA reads TGTGCCAGCAGTGAGAATCCGGGAGGGGCGGTGAACATTCAGTACTTC. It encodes CASSENPGGAVNIQYF.

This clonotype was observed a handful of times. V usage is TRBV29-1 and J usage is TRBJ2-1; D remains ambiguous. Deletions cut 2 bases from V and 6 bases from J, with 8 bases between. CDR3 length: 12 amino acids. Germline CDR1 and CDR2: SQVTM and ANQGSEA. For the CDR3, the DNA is TGCAGCGTTGAATCGGGCAGCAATGAGCAGTTCTTC. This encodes CSVESGSNEQFF.

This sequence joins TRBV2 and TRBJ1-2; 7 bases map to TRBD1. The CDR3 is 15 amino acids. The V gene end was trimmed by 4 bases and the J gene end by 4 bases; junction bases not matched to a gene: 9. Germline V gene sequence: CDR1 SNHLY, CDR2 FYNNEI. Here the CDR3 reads CASSASGGSVYGYTF. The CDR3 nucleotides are TGTGCCAGCAGTGCCTCAGGGGGGAGTGTCTATGGCTACACCTTC.